The rows below give T cell receptor beta chains drawn from one sample of a study of blood T cell repertoires in COVID-19. This table comes from immunoSEQ multiplex PCR, and its TCRdb copy is limited to in-frame clones, with some not included. There are 85,000 to 100,000 clones in the sample; almost 90% occur only once, and approximately 2% lies in the top ten. What was sequenced was peripheral blood. These receptors came from a man aged 50 to 59 with COVID-19, enrolled during active disease. CDR3s include the opening cysteine and the closing phenylalanine or tryptophan. D genes are given only for firm matches. Only some rows state a clone size, as once, few, many or a class for expanded clones.

DNA: TGCAGCGTCGCCGACAGGGGTGGTAGGGGATGGAACACCGGGGAGCTGTTTTTT; CDR3: CSVADRGGRGWNTGELFF; J: TRBJ2-2; size: -; V: TRBV29-1; D: TRBD1
DNA: TGTGCCAGCAGCTCGGACAGGGGCAATGAGCAGTTCTTC; CDR3: CASSSDRGNEQFF; J: TRBJ2-1; size: -; V: TRBV7-3; D: TRBD1
DNA: TGCGCCAGCAGCATACTAGCGGGGGGGCTGAATGAGCAGTTCTTC; CDR3: CASSILAGGLNEQFF; J: TRBJ2-1; size: once; V: TRBV5-1; D: TRBD2
DNA: TGCGCCAGCAGCCAAGACCCGGCCGGGACTAAGGGGATAGAGCAGTACTTC; CDR3: CASSQDPAGTKGIEQYF; J: TRBJ2-7; size: -; V: TRBV4-1; D: TRBD2
DNA: TGTGCCAGCAGCTGGACAGGGGGCCGAGAGCAGTACTTC; CDR3: CASSWTGGREQYF; J: TRBJ2-7; size: -; V: TRBV11-2; D: TRBD1
DNA: TGTGCCAGCTCACCTCAAGACAGGGGGACTTCGGGCTATGGCTACACCTTC; CDR3: CASSPQDRGTSGYGYTF; J: TRBJ1-2; size: -; V: TRBV18; D: TRBD1
DNA: TGCAGGGTTGGGACAGACGAAGCTTTCTTT; CDR3: CRVGTDEAFF; J: TRBJ1-1; size: -; V: TRBV20-1; D: TRBD1
DNA: TGTGCCAGTAGTAGGAGGAGGGACAGGGTATGGGGGAAGTACACCGGGGAGCTGTTTTTT; CDR3: CASSRRRDRVWGKYTGELFF; J: TRBJ2-2; size: -; V: TRBV19; D: TRBD1
DNA: TGTGCCAGCTCACCATACGGACAGGGAGGACAGCCCCAGCATTTT; CDR3: CASSPYGQGGQPQHF; J: TRBJ1-5; size: -; V: TRBV18; D: TRBD1
DNA: TGTGCCAGCAGTGAGACACCCGAGCAGCCCCAGCATTTT; CDR3: CASSETPEQPQHF; J: TRBJ1-5; size: -; V: TRBV12-3/TRBV12-4; D: -
DNA: TGTGCCTGGAGTCCCGGACAGGTTGGAAACACCATATATTTT; CDR3: CAWSPGQVGNTIYF; J: TRBJ1-3; size: -; V: TRBV30; D: TRBD1
DNA: TGTGCCAGCACAACAGGGTCGGCCGGGGAGCTGTTTTTT; CDR3: CASTTGSAGELFF; J: TRBJ2-2; size: -; V: TRBV28; D: -
DNA: TGTGCCAGCTCACCGGACAGCGCCTCTGGAAACACCATATATTTT; CDR3: CASSPDSASGNTIYF; J: TRBJ1-3; size: -; V: TRBV18; D: -
DNA: TGTGCCAGCAGCTTAGATCCGGGACAGAATAATTCACCCCTCCACTTT; CDR3: CASSLDPGQNNSPLHF; J: TRBJ1-6; size: once; V: TRBV7-6; D: TRBD1
DNA: TGTGCCAGCACCACGGGGGGGCCCGGCACAGATACGCAGTATTTT; CDR3: CASTTGGPGTDTQYF; J: TRBJ2-3; size: -; V: TRBV3-1/TRBV3-2; D: TRBD2
DNA: TGTGCCAGCAGCAAAGGCACAGCACCCCTCCACTTT; CDR3: CASSKGTAPLHF; J: TRBJ1-6; size: -; V: TRBV5-5; D: -
DNA: TGCGCCAGCAGCCCATGGAGTACAGAAAAACTGTTTTTT; CDR3: CASSPWSTEKLFF; J: TRBJ1-4; size: -; V: TRBV5-1; D: -
DNA: TGTGCCAGCAGTTTCAGGGGTAACACCGGGGAGCTGTTTTTT; CDR3: CASSFRGNTGELFF; J: TRBJ2-2; size: -; V: TRBV2; D: -
DNA: TGTGCCAGCAGCCAAGGTGGGGCCGGAGTTAACTATGGCTACACCTTC; CDR3: CASSQGGAGVNYGYTF; J: TRBJ1-2; size: -; V: TRBV25-1; D: -
DNA: TGTGCCAGCAATTCCCAGGGTCCCTACGAGCAGTACTTC; CDR3: CASNSQGPYEQYF; J: TRBJ2-7; size: -; V: TRBV6-5; D: -
DNA: TGCAGTGCTAGCCGGGATGGCTACACCTTC; CDR3: CSASRDGYTF; J: TRBJ1-2; size: -; V: TRBV20-1; D: -
DNA: TGTGCCAGCAGTGCTTCTACCGGGAACACTGAAGCTTTCTTT; CDR3: CASSASTGNTEAFF; J: TRBJ1-1; size: -; V: TRBV6-4; D: -
DNA: TGTGCCAGCAGTTTATCGGGCCCAAGGGGCGGACAGCCCCAGCATTTT; CDR3: CASSLSGPRGGQPQHF; J: TRBJ1-5; size: once; V: TRBV27; D: -
DNA: TGTGCCAGCAGTTACCCGGGGACTAGCGGGCTATCCTACGAGCAGTACTTC; CDR3: CASSYPGTSGLSYEQYF; J: TRBJ2-7; size: -; V: TRBV6-2/TRBV6-3; D: TRBD2
DNA: TGTGCCAGCAGCTTAGGCCCGGGTAACTATGGCTACACCTTC; CDR3: CASSLGPGNYGYTF; J: TRBJ1-2; size: -; V: TRBV7-8; D: -
DNA: TGTGCCAGTAATTCTGACAGGGGAAGGACCAATCAGCCCCAGCATTTT; CDR3: CASNSDRGRTNQPQHF; J: TRBJ1-5; size: -; V: TRBV19; D: TRBD1
DNA: TGTGCCACCAGCAGAGAAGGGGGGACAGCCTTCTATGGCTACACCTTC; CDR3: CATSREGGTAFYGYTF; J: TRBJ1-2; size: once; V: TRBV15; D: TRBD1
DNA: TGCGCCAGCAGTCCCACAGGGGGAAACTATGGCTACACCTTC; CDR3: CASSPTGGNYGYTF; J: TRBJ1-2; size: -; V: TRBV4-1; D: TRBD1
DNA: TGTGCCAGCAGTGTAGAGCGGGGGGACTACAATGAGCAGTTCTTC; CDR3: CASSVERGDYNEQFF; J: TRBJ2-1; size: -; V: TRBV6-4; D: TRBD2
DNA: TGTGCCAGCAGCCACCGACAGGGGGTAACTAATGAAAAACTGTTTTTT; CDR3: CASSHRQGVTNEKLFF; J: TRBJ1-4; size: -; V: TRBV27; D: TRBD1
DNA: TGTGCCAGTAGTGTGGGGGACAGACTGAACACTGAAGCTTTCTTT; CDR3: CASSVGDRLNTEAFF; J: TRBJ1-1; size: -; V: TRBV19; D: TRBD1
DNA: TGTGCCAGCAGCTTGCGGGAGAGCTCCTACAATGAGCAGTTCTTC; CDR3: CASSLRESSYNEQFF; J: TRBJ2-1; size: -; V: TRBV11-1; D: TRBD2
DNA: TGTGCCACCAGCGGATCAGCCAGGTCCCTTGGCTACACCTTC; CDR3: CATSGSARSLGYTF; J: TRBJ1-2; size: -; V: TRBV15; D: -
DNA: TGCGCCAGCAGCATAAACCCGACAGGGGGAGAGACCCAGTACTTC; CDR3: CASSINPTGGETQYF; J: TRBJ2-5; size: -; V: TRBV5-1; D: TRBD1
DNA: TGTGCCAGCAGTTTAAGCGGGGGGGCGTACGAGCAGTACTTC; CDR3: CASSLSGGAYEQYF; J: TRBJ2-7; size: -; V: TRBV6-5; D: TRBD2
DNA: TGTGCCAGCAGCAACCAACAGGGCAATGAGCAGTTCTTC; CDR3: CASSNQQGNEQFF; J: TRBJ2-1; size: -; V: TRBV7-3; D: -
DNA: TGTGCCAGCACCTGGAGGGCGGGGCAAGAGACCCAGTACTTC; CDR3: CASTWRAGQETQYF; J: TRBJ2-5; size: -; V: TRBV2; D: -
DNA: TGTGCCAGCACCCGCCTAGCGGGGACTAACAATGAGCAGTTCTTC; CDR3: CASTRLAGTNNEQFF; J: TRBJ2-1; size: -; V: TRBV11-1; D: TRBD2